This is a list of T cell receptor beta chains from one sample in a study of T cell repertoires in cytomegalovirus infection. TCRdb re-analysed the reads in MiXCR, keeping a single row per CDR3 protein. This sample has about 160,000 distinct CDR3 sequences; roughly 21% occur once, and the top ten carry roughly 25%. Which antigens these TCRs recognize remains unknown. Material: CD8+ T cells from cultured PBMCs, obtained from culture after CMV antigen stimulation. All receptors derive from a human donor in good health (CMV status not recorded). Some clones in this sample may be carry-over from other donors' samples. Each CDR3 is given with its conserved first and last residue. Each record gives: clone size, D gene, V gene, J gene, CDR3 DNA, CDR3 protein. A D gene is named only where the DNA matches it firmly. For some rows the clone size is stated as once, few or many, or as a class when expanded; others skip it.

size: -
D: -
V: TRBV7-6
J: TRBJ1-1
DNA: TGTGCCAGCAGCTTAAATGGGCAAGCTTTCTTT
CDR3: CASSLNGQAFF

size: few
D: TRBD1
V: TRBV7-9
J: TRBJ2-6
DNA: TGTGCCAGCAGCTTCCGTCCCTCGGGACAGGAGGTTTCTGGGGCCAACGTCCTGACTTTC
CDR3: CASSFRPSGQEVSGANVLTF

size: -
D: -
V: TRBV7-2
J: TRBJ1-1
DNA: TGTGCCAGCAGCCCACGGCGGGGAGTGAACACTGAAGCTTTCTTT
CDR3: CASSPRRGVNTEAFF

size: -
D: TRBD2
V: TRBV27
J: TRBJ2-7
DNA: TGTGCCAGCAGGCCGGGGGGTTTTGGCGAGCAGTACTTC
CDR3: CASRPGGFGEQYF

size: -
D: TRBD1
V: TRBV27
J: TRBJ1-2
DNA: TGTGCCAGCAGGGACAGGGCCACCGCGGGCTACACCTTC
CDR3: CASRDRATAGYTF

size: many
D: TRBD1
V: TRBV7-6
J: TRBJ2-7
DNA: TGTGCCAGCAGCTTCTCCGGGACAGGAGGACACGAGCAGTACTTC
CDR3: CASSFSGTGGHEQYF

size: -
D: TRBD1
V: TRBV7-8
J: TRBJ1-5
DNA: TGTGCCAGCAGCTTATTCCCCCGGGACAGGGATCCTAATCAGCCCCAGCATTTT
CDR3: CASSLFPRDRDPNQPQHF

size: few
D: -
V: TRBV12-3/TRBV12-4
J: TRBJ1-2
DNA: TGTGCCAGCATCCCCCTCGGCCGGGACATCAGGGAAAGGGGCTACACCTTC
CDR3: CASIPLGRDIRERGYTF

size: -
D: -
V: TRBV12-3/TRBV12-4
J: TRBJ1-4
DNA: TGTGCCAGCAGCACAGCCCAAGGCGAAAAACTGTTTTTT
CDR3: CASSTAQGEKLFF

size: -
D: -
V: TRBV7-6
J: TRBJ1-1
DNA: TGTGCCAGCAGCTTAGCGAGCCTGAACACTGAAGCTTTCTTT
CDR3: CASSLASLNTEAFF

size: few
D: TRBD2
V: TRBV7-9
J: TRBJ2-1
DNA: TGTGCCAGCAGCCATCCGGGACTAGGCGATGAGCAGTTCTTC
CDR3: CASSHPGLGDEQFF

size: -
D: TRBD1
V: TRBV7-9
J: TRBJ2-5
DNA: TGTGCCAGCAGCCAGGGGGCCCAAGAGACCCAGTACTTC
CDR3: CASSQGAQETQYF

size: -
D: -
V: TRBV7-2
J: TRBJ1-2
DNA: TGTGCCAGCAGCTTAGGTCAGGAAGCGACCTATGGCTACACCTTC
CDR3: CASSLGQEATYGYTF

size: -
D: TRBD1
V: TRBV7-9
J: TRBJ2-7
DNA: TGTGCCAGCAGCAGACAGGGAGCGTGGCACGAGCAGTACTTC
CDR3: CASSRQGAWHEQYF